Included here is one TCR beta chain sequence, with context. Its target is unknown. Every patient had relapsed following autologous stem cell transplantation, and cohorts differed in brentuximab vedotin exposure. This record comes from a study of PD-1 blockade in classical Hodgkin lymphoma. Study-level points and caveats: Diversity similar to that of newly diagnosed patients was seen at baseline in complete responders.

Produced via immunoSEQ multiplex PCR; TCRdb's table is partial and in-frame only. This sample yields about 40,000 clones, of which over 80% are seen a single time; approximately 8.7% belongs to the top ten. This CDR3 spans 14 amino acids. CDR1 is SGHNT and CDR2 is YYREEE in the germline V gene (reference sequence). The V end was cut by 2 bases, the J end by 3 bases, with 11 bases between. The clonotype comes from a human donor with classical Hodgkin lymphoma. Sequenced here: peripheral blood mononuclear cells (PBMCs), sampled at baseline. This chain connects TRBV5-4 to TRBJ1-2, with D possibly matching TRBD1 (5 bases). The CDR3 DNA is TGTGCCAGCAGCTTACCTGGGGGGGACTATGGCTACACCTTC. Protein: CASSLPGGDYGYTF.